This T cell receptor (beta chain) was obtained from a study of T cell responses to AZD1222 COVID-19 vaccine. The CDR3 extends over 15 amino acids. V gave up 2 bases and J gave up 6 bases; unmatched junction bases: 8. Germline CDR1 and CDR2: SGHRS and YFSETQ. TCRdb's copy holds only in-frame clones and misses some; the assay was immunoSEQ multiplex PCR. The table lists about 160,000 clones, around 87% of them singletons, with approximately 7.2% in the top ten. The source material was peripheral blood, sampled on day 0 of AZD1222 vaccination. This sequence originates from an adult in good health. The chain couples TRBV5-1 to TRBJ2-7; TRBD1 matches at 10 bases. Here the CDR3 reads CASSLRQGARVEQYF. CDR3 DNA sequence: TGCGCCAGCAGCTTACGACAGGGGGCGCGGGTCGAGCAGTACTTC.